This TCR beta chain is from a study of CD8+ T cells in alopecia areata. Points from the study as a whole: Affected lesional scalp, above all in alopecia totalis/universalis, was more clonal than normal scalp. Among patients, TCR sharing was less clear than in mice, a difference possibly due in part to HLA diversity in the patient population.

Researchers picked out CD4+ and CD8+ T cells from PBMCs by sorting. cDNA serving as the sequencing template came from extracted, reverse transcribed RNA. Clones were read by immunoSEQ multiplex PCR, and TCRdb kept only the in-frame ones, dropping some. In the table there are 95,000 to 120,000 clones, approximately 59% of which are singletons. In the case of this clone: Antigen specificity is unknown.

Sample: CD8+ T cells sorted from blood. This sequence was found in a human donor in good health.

In DNA form, the CDR3 reads TGCGCCAGCAGCTTGGTATCACCTAGAAGCGGGGAGCTGTTTTTT. It yields the protein CASSLVSPRSGELFF. This chain joins TRBV5-1 and TRBJ2-2, with D unclear. CDR1 is SGHRS, CDR2 YFSETQ, per germline. The length of the CDR3 is 15 residues. Trimming pared 0 bases from V and 7 bases from J, leaving 13 bases between.